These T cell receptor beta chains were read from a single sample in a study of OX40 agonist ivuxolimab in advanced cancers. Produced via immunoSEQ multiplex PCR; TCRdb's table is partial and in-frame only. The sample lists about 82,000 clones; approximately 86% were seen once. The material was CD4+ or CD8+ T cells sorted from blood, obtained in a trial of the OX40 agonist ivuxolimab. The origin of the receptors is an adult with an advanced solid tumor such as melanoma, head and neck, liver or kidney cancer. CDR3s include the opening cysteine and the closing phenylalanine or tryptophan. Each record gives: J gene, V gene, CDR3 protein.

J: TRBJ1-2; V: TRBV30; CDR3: CAWRWRREGYTF
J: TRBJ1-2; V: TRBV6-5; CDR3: CASSYGEDYGYTF
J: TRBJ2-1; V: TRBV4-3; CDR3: CASSISTSGYNEQFF
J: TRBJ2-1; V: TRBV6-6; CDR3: CASSLRGGDEQFF
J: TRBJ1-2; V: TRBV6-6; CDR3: CASSSTGGNYGYTF
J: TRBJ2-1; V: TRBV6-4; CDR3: CASSDGTRELNEQFF
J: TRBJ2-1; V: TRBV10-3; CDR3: CAISESAGGGNEQFF
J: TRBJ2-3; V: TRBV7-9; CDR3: CASSSTSTYTDTQYF
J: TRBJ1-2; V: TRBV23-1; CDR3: CASTTGPLRDGYTF
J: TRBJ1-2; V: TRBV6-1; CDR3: CASSGRTYGYTF
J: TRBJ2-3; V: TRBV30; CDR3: CAGSRGFYSTDTQYF
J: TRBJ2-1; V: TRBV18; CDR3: CASSDPVGGPGNEQFF
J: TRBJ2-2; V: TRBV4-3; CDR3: CASSPQVGAITGELFF
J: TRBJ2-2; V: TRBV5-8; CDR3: CASSLEMGQWNTGELFF
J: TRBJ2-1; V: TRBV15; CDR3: CATSRDFGTGNEQFF
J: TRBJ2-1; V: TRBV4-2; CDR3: CASSQSKTRSYNEQFF
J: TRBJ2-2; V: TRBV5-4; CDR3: CASSLRNTGELFF
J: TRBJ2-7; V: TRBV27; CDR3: CASSSVQGLDYEQYF
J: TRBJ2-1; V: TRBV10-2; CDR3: CASSPQADNEQFF
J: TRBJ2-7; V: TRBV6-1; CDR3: CASSELYSREF
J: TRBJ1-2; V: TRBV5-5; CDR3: CASSPRAKQDYGYTF
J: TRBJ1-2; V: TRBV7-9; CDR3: CASSSLQTGGFYGYTF
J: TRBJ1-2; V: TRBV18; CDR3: CASSPPGGPYGYTF
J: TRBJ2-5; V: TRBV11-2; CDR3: CASSPTGGAVETQYF
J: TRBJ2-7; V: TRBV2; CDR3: CASSGGGGLSSYEQYF
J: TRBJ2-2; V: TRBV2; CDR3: CASRAGELFF
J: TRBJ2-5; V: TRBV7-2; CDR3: CASSLATSGRAQETQYF
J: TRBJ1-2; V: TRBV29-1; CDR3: CSVEGGAGYGYTF
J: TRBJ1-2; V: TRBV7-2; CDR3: CASSPEGGFGYTF
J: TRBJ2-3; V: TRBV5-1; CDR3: CASSPGQISTDTQYF
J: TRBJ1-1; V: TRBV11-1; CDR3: CASSSRRGNTEAFF
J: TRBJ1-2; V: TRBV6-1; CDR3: CASESAGGRGYGYTF
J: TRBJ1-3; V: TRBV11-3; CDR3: CASSLESGNTIYF
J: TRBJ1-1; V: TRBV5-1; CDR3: CASSLGEGRMNTEAFF
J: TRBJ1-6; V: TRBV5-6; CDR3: CASSLVLGQRNSPLHF
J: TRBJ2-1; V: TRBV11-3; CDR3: CASSLWTGSSYNEQFF
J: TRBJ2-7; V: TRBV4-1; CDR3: CASSQGPASSYEQYF
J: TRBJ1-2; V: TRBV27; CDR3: CASSLWVGSGYTF
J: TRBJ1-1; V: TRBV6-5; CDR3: CASSRARWTEAFF
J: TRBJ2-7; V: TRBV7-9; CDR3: CASSSQGEQYF
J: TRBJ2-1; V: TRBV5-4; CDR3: CASSLLTSGRNEQFF
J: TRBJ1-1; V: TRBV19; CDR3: CASKSGTANTEAFF
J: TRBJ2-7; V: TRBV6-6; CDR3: CAATGQLYYEQYF
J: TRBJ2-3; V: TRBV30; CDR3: CACLKGPTDTQYF
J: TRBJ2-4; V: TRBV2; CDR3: CASSLAKNIQYF
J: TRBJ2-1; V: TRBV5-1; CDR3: CASSLRGEGYNEQFF
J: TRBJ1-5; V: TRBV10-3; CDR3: CAISESRHQPQHF
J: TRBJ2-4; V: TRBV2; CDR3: CASSVSYLAKNIQYF
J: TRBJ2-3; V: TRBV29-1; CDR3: CSVGTDTQYF
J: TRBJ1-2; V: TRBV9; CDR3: CASSAETVNYGYTF
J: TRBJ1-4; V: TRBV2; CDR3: CASLGKDSGNEKLFF
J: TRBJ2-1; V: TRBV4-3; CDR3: CASSQDLGRNEQFF
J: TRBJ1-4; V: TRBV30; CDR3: CAWSRRVWEKLFF
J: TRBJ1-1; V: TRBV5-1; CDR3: CASSYGQGRTEAFF
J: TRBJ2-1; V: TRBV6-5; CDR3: CASSYSAGSYNEQFF
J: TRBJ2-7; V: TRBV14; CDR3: CASSPWDRGEQYF
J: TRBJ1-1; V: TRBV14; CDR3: CASSPLTGVNTEAFF
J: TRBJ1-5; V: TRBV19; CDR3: CASRVRTDESRGNQPQHF
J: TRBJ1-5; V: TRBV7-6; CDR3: CASSLGTGRYSNQPQHF
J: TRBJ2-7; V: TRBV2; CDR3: CASSEVRTANYEQYF